This note documents a single TCR beta chain sequence. This record comes from a study of blood T cells in healthy people across ages. Together with a sample-barcoded 5' primer, a J-beta primer mix was included in a second PCR lasting roughly 7 to 11 cycles. TCRdb fed the 5' RACE reads into MiXCR, producing one record per CDR3 protein. Seen here are roughly 1,300,000 distinct CDR3 sequences, 59% observed once, and the top ten hold over 5.5%. Germline V gene data show CDR1 as SSHAT and CDR2 as FNYEAQ (reference sequence). CDR3 size: 13 residues. The ends were cut back, 1 base at V and 13 bases at J, with 14 bases in the middle. Total RNA was extracted at no less than 5.5 micrograms per sample.

This TCR was recovered from a man aged 18 to 29 in good health. The sample comprised blood. This rearrangement joins TRBV7-7 to TRBJ2-1; the D gene is possibly TRBD2 (5 bases). The CDR3 DNA sequence: TGTGCCAGCAGCTTAGGGGCGGGCGAGACCCAGTTCTTC. Encoded protein: CASSLGAGETQFF.